The 20 T cell receptor beta chains reported below all come from one sample, sequenced in a study of long-term antiretroviral therapy in people with HIV. At survey level, the immunoSEQ assay was run in its v3.0 version. Generated by immunoSEQ multiplex PCR, the TCRdb table keeps only in-frame clones and is missing some. Of 15,000 to 20,000 clones in the sample, 70% to 90% were seen once. Source: unsorted PBMCs, taken approximately 2.3 years before starting antiretroviral therapy. Receptor source: a woman in her 30s with HIV.

This chain connects TRBV19 to TRBJ2-2; a possible D gene is TRBD2 (7 bases). The germline V gene has CDR1 LNHDA and CDR2 SQIVND (reference sequence). The CDR3 has 15 residues. The V end lost 8 bases, the J end lost 5 bases, and 18 bases lay between the germline ends. CDR3: CASSSRGRETGELFF. CDR3 nucleotides: TGTGCCAGTTCGTCGCGGGGGCGGGAGACCGGGGAGCTGTTTTTT. Together with reference TRBV19 and TRBJ2-2, the CDR3 gives the full variable domain: DGGITQSPKYLFRKEGQNVTLSCEQNLNHDAMYWYRQDPGQGLRLIYYSQIVNDFQKGDIAEGYSVSREKKESFPLTVTSAQKNPTAFYLCASSSRGRETGELFFGEGSRLTVL.

The chain recombines TRBV7-6 with TRBJ2-5, with D unclear. Trimming took off 5 bases at V and 1 base at J, with 14 bases between the two ends. Germline assignment: CDR1 SGHVS and CDR2 FNYEAQ. The CDR3 loop spans 15 amino acids. CDR3 region: CASSRRVEPQETQYF. DNA for the CDR3: TGTGCCAGCAGCCGCCGGGTTGAGCCCCAAGAGACCCAGTACTTC. The entire variable domain, with the rest obtained from reference TRBV7-6 and TRBJ2-5, is as follows: GAGVSQSPRYKVTKRGQDVALRCDPISGHVSLYWYRQALGQGPEFLTYFNYEAQQDKSGLPNDRFSAERPEGSISTLTIQRTEQRDSAMYRCASSRRVEPQETQYFGPGTRLLVL.

V usage is TRBV5-6 and J usage is TRBJ1-3; perhaps TRBD1 as D (6 bases). This CDR3 contains 15 residues. The germline gives CDR1 SGHDT, CDR2 YYEEEE. V lost 2 bases and J 2 bases, leaving 11 bases between the germline ends. The CDR3 region has the DNA TGTGCCAGCAGCTTTCAGGGGTTTCCTGGAAACACCATATATTTT. The encoded protein is CASSFQGFPGNTIYF.

The genes are TRBV5-6 and TRBJ2-4; possibly TRBD2 for D (6 bases). CDR1 is SGHDT, CDR2 YYEEEE, per germline. Trimming left V 4 bases short and J 1 base short, with 18 bases between. The CDR3 is 17 residues long. The chain's CDR3 is CASSQRWRDEAKNIQYF. The CDR3 DNA sequence: TGTGCCAGCAGCCAACGATGGAGGGATGAGGCCAAAAACATTCAGTACTTC.

This clone was seen more than once but under ten times. The rearrangement uses TRBV5-1 and TRBJ2-1; D is ambiguous. The germline gives CDR1 SGHRS, CDR2 YFSETQ. V dropped 2 bases and J dropped 5 bases, with 5 bases sitting between them. There are 12 residues in the CDR3. CDR3 DNA sequence: TGCGCCAGCAGCTTCGCCCACAATGAGCAGTTCTTC. This sequence encodes CASSFAHNEQFF. Drawing the rest from reference TRBV5-1 and TRBJ2-1, the complete variable domain is KAGVTQTPRYLIKTRGQQVTLSCSPISGHRSVSWYQQTPGQGLQFLFEYFSETQRNKGNFPGRFSGRQFSNSRSEMNVSTLELGDSALYLCASSFAHNEQFFGPGTRLTVL.

The chain carries TRBV6-5 and TRBJ1-2; TRBD1 might be the D (6 bases). Germline V gives CDR1 MNHEY, CDR2 SVGAGI. Trimming shortened V by 0 bases and J by 7 bases, and 15 bases separated the two germline ends. This CDR3 spans 15 amino acids. CDR3 protein: CASSYSGGGRLGYTF. CDR3 bases: TGTGCCAGCAGTTACTCGGGAGGGGGACGCCTTGGCTACACCTTC.

The chain has TRBV6-5 and TRBJ1-2; TRBD1 agrees at 7 bases. Per the germline V gene, CDR1 is MNHEY and CDR2 is SVGAGI. The V segment lost 6 bases and the J segment 2 bases; nucleotides outside the gene matches: 9. This CDR3 region has 15 residues. This chain's CDR3 is CASRTPDRANYGYTF. In DNA, the CDR3 is TGTGCCAGCAGAACTCCCGACAGGGCGAACTATGGCTACACCTTC.

J is TRBJ1-2 and V is TRBV7-2, with 9 nucleotides matching TRBD1. The CDR3 extends over 15 amino acids. Germline values: CDR1 SGHTA, CDR2 FQGNSA. V was clipped by 5 bases and J by 4 bases; unmatched bases: 8. The CDR3 loop is CASSPPGQGTYGYTF. The CDR3 bases are TGTGCCAGCAGCCCACCGGGACAGGGTACCTATGGCTACACCTTC.

The chain carries TRBV19 and TRBJ2-3, with D tentatively TRBD1 (5 bases). The CDR3 has 11 amino acids. Per germline, CDR1 LNHDA and CDR2 SQIVND (reference sequence). Trimming cost V 8 bases and J 7 bases, with 10 bases left between them. The CDR3: CASSQGYTQYF. CDR3 in DNA: TGTGCCAGTTCTCAGGGCTATACGCAGTATTTT.

To note about this clone: Relative to the germline gene, one junction end is altered; a read error may explain this. In DNA form, the CDR3 reads TGTGCCAGCAGCTTAGATCGCGGACAGGGACTGGTCTTT. Its protein is CASSLDRGQGLVF. The V call is TRBV11-2, the J call TRBJ2-3, with TRBD1 matching over 8 bases. The CDR3 spans 13 residues. Germline assignment: CDR1 SGHAT and CDR2 FQNNGV.

The J gene is TRBJ1-2, the V gene TRBV2; 7 nucleotides line up with TRBD1. V trimming: 2 bases; J trimming: 4 bases; junction bases outside the gene matches: 7. The germline V gene encodes CDR1 SNHLY and CDR2 FYNNEI. The CDR3 spans 15 residues. Here the CDR3 reads CASSEFPGGGYGYTF. The CDR3 bases are TGTGCCAGCAGTGAATTCCCAGGGGGAGGCTATGGCTACACCTTC.

The chain has TRBV5-4 and TRBJ2-7, with D possibly being TRBD1 (6 bases). V was trimmed by 0 bases and J by 6 bases, leaving 10 bases between them. This CDR3 is 13 amino acids long. CDR1 is SGHNT and CDR2 is YYREEE in the germline V gene (reference sequence). The CDR3 DNA follows: TGTGCCAGCAGCTTGGACAGGGTGGGCGAGCAGTACTTC. This encodes CASSLDRVGEQYF.

The chain uses TRBV10-2 and TRBJ1-3; TRBD1 might be the D (5 bases). V lost 5 bases and J 0 bases, leaving 8 bases between the germline ends. The germline V gene has CDR1 WSHSY and CDR2 SAAADI. The CDR3 totals 14 residues. CDR3 coding DNA: TGCGCCAGCAGTACAGGCAGCTCTGGAAACACCATATATTTT. This gives the protein CASSTGSSGNTIYF.

J is TRBJ2-7 and V is TRBV7-2, with 9 bases identical to TRBD1. The CDR3 sequence is 15 residues long. After removal of 2 bases from V and 6 bases from J, the junction contained 8 bases not matched to a gene. CDR1 is SGHTA, CDR2 FQGNSA, per germline. The CDR3 loop reads CASSLPTGTGTEQYF. The CDR3 DNA sequence: TGTGCCAGCAGCTTACCGACCGGGACAGGGACCGAGCAGTACTTC.

The rearrangement joins TRBV27 to TRBJ2-1; D is unresolved. With 3 bases removed from V and 5 bases from J, the gap between germline ends came to 8 bases. The CDR3 sequence is 13 residues long. Germline lookup yields CDR1 MNHEY and CDR2 SMNVEV (reference sequence). The chain's CDR3 is CASSFLFDNEQFF. The CDR3 bases are TGTGCCAGCAGTTTTCTCTTCGACAATGAGCAGTTCTTC.

The chain joins TRBV5-4 to TRBJ2-7; no definite D call. Trimming left V 5 bases short and J 1 base short, with 16 bases between. Per germline, CDR1 SGHNT and CDR2 YYREEE (reference sequence). The CDR3 contains 15 residues. The CDR3 loop is CASSFRDQPSYEQYF. CDR3 sequence (DNA): TGTGCCAGCAGTTTCAGAGATCAGCCTTCCTACGAGCAGTACTTC.

The chain carries TRBV6-4 and TRBJ2-6; TRBD2 is a possible D gene (6 bases). V lost 3 bases and J lost 2, with 11 bases in between. CDR3 length equals 16 residues. The germline gives CDR1 MRHNA, CDR2 SNTAGT. The CDR3 protein is CASSEASGAGANVLTF. The DNA for the CDR3 is TGTGCCAGCAGTGAGGCCTCGGGGGCTGGGGCCAACGTCCTGACTTTC.

The chain combines TRBV27 with TRBJ1-1; no clear D. V was cut by 2 bases and J by 4 bases, with 14 bases left in between. Germline CDR1 MNHEY, CDR2 SMNVEV (reference sequence). The CDR3 spans 15 residues. CDR3 nucleotide sequence: TGTGCCAGCAGTTTAGGCCCGACGGGTCTCACTGAAGCTTTCTTT. As protein: CASSLGPTGLTEAFF.

This chain uses TRBV5-1 with TRBJ2-1; D ambiguous. Germline values: CDR1 SGHRS, CDR2 YFSETQ. V was shortened by 3 bases and J by 8 bases, with 12 bases between the two germline ends. The CDR3 contains 13 residues. The DNA for the CDR3 is TGCGCCAGCAGCTCGCAATTAGGCTATGAGCAGTTCTTC. Amino acids: CASSSQLGYEQFF.

The chain links TRBV5-6 to TRBJ2-2, with D uncertain. CDR3 length equals 13 residues. Germline CDR1 SGHDT, CDR2 YYEEEE. The V gene lost 4 bases and the J gene lost 6 bases, with 10 bases spanning the gap. The CDR3 DNA is TGTGCCAGCAGCCGGAGTGGGCCCGGGGAGCTGTTTTTT. Amino acid sequence: CASSRSGPGELFF.